This record looks at one T cell receptor beta chain sequence and its context. A second about 7 to 12 cycle PCR used barcoded and J-beta primers. Each CDR3 protein gets one entry after TCRdb re-called the 5' RACE reads with MiXCR. Of 1.4 million or so distinct CDR3 sequences listed, under 55% are singletons. The source of the sample is a study of blood T cells in healthy people across ages. Between the trimmed V and J ends, which lost 4 bases and 8 bases, there was a span of 16 bases. This CDR3 is built from 15 residues. Germline V gene data show CDR1 as SGHNT and CDR2 as YYREEE (reference sequence). The origin of this receptor is a woman aged 18-30 years in good health. The sequenced material came from blood. The chain couples TRBV5-4 to TRBJ1-6; no definite D call. The CDR3 coding sequence is TGTGCCAGCAGCAAAAGAAGTATACTCGATTCACCCCTCCACTTT. This gives the protein CASSKRSILDSPLHF.